Listed below are T cell receptor beta chains from one sample, sequenced in a study of T cells after posttransplantation cyclophosphamide. Sequenced by immunoSEQ multiplex PCR; TCRdb stores in-frame clones only, minus some. This sample has 66,000 or so clones, with around 93% found just once. Specimen: PBMCs. All receptors derive from a woman younger than 45 in good health and a related stem cell transplant donor. Both conserved end residues are part of each CDR3. The order of the fields is J gene, V gene, clone size, D gene, CDR3 protein, CDR3 DNA. The D gene is left open where the match is weak. The size field is filled for only some rows; it gives once, few, many or a size class.

J gene: TRBJ2-3
V gene: TRBV6-1
clone size: .
D gene: .
CDR3 protein: CASKLRGADTQYF
CDR3 DNA: TGTGCCAGCAAGTTGAGGGGAGCAGATACGCAGTATTTT

J gene: TRBJ2-1
V gene: TRBV28
clone size: .
D gene: .
CDR3 protein: CASSAGGWGNEQFF
CDR3 DNA: TGTGCCAGCAGTGCAGGGGGGTGGGGCAATGAGCAGTTCTTC

J gene: TRBJ1-2
V gene: TRBV9
clone size: .
D gene: TRBD1
CDR3 protein: CASSVAGEVRGLSYYGYTF
CDR3 DNA: TGTGCCAGCAGCGTAGCTGGGGAAGTCAGGGGGCTCTCGTACTATGGCTACACCTTC

J gene: TRBJ1-2
V gene: TRBV6-1
clone size: .
D gene: .
CDR3 protein: CASRQMQGGNYGYTF
CDR3 DNA: TGTGCCAGCAGGCAAATGCAGGGAGGGAACTATGGCTACACCTTC

J gene: TRBJ2-1
V gene: TRBV18
clone size: .
D gene: .
CDR3 protein: CASSPPPGAYNEQFF
CDR3 DNA: TGTGCCAGCTCACCACCGCCGGGGGCCTACAATGAGCAGTTCTTC

J gene: TRBJ2-1
V gene: TRBV30
clone size: .
D gene: TRBD2
CDR3 protein: CAWSVGLAGGTYNEQFF
CDR3 DNA: TGTGCCTGGAGTGTGGGACTAGCGGGGGGGACCTACAATGAGCAGTTCTTC

J gene: TRBJ2-7
V gene: TRBV10-2
clone size: .
D gene: .
CDR3 protein: CASSEYEQYF
CDR3 DNA: TGCGCCAGCAGTGAGTACGAGCAGTACTTC

J gene: TRBJ1-1
V gene: TRBV7-8
clone size: .
D gene: .
CDR3 protein: CASSIAPSDTEAFF
CDR3 DNA: TGTGCCAGCAGCATAGCGCCGAGTGACACTGAAGCTTTCTTT

J gene: TRBJ1-2
V gene: TRBV10-1
clone size: .
D gene: .
CDR3 protein: CASSARPQGGYTF
CDR3 DNA: TGCGCCAGCAGTGCGCGACCGCAGGGTGGCTACACCTTC

J gene: TRBJ1-3
V gene: TRBV11-2
clone size: .
D gene: .
CDR3 protein: CASSLDRGSLSGNTIYF
CDR3 DNA: TGTGCCAGCAGCTTAGACAGAGGAAGCCTCTCTGGAAACACCATATATTTT

J gene: TRBJ2-1
V gene: TRBV5-6
clone size: .
D gene: TRBD2
CDR3 protein: CASSRMGGNEQFF
CDR3 DNA: TGTGCCAGCAGCAGAATGGGGGGGAATGAGCAGTTCTTC

J gene: TRBJ2-1
V gene: TRBV7-3
clone size: .
D gene: .
CDR3 protein: CASSLSDYNEQFF
CDR3 DNA: TGTGCCAGCAGCTTAAGTGACTACAATGAGCAGTTCTTC

J gene: TRBJ2-7
V gene: TRBV28
clone size: .
D gene: .
CDR3 protein: CASSSPGQRHEQYF
CDR3 DNA: TGTGCCAGCAGTTCTCCGGGACAAAGACACGAGCAGTACTTC

J gene: TRBJ2-1
V gene: TRBV7-8
clone size: .
D gene: .
CDR3 protein: CASSFGTGVSEQFF
CDR3 DNA: TGTGCCAGCAGCTTCGGCACGGGGGTCAGTGAGCAGTTCTTC

J gene: TRBJ1-4
V gene: TRBV6-5
clone size: .
D gene: TRBD1
CDR3 protein: CASTMDREGGKLFF
CDR3 DNA: TGTGCCAGCACCATGGACAGGGAGGGTGGAAAACTGTTTTTT

J gene: TRBJ2-3
V gene: TRBV29-1
clone size: .
D gene: .
CDR3 protein: CSVQKSDTQYF
CDR3 DNA: TGCAGCGTTCAGAAATCAGATACGCAGTATTTT

J gene: TRBJ2-7
V gene: TRBV18
clone size: .
D gene: .
CDR3 protein: CASSPGSPTYEQYF
CDR3 DNA: TGTGCCAGCTCACCAGGAAGCCCTACCTACGAGCAGTACTTC

J gene: TRBJ1-1
V gene: TRBV28
clone size: .
D gene: .
CDR3 protein: CASSLFQNTEAFF
CDR3 DNA: TGTGCCAGCAGTTTATTTCAGAACACTGAAGCTTTCTTT

J gene: TRBJ1-2
V gene: TRBV7-2
clone size: .
D gene: .
CDR3 protein: CASSSRLMGREYGYTF
CDR3 DNA: TGTGCCAGCAGCTCTCGACTTATGGGGCGCGAGTATGGCTACACCTTC

J gene: TRBJ2-1
V gene: TRBV27
clone size: .
D gene: TRBD2
CDR3 protein: CASSSGLAVPYNEQFF
CDR3 DNA: TGTGCCAGCAGTTCGGGACTAGCAGTACCCTACAATGAGCAGTTCTTC

J gene: TRBJ1-6
V gene: TRBV6-4
clone size: .
D gene: .
CDR3 protein: CASSDGAYSPLHF
CDR3 DNA: TGTGCCAGCAGTGACGGGGCCTATTCACCCCTCCACTTT

J gene: TRBJ1-1
V gene: TRBV28
clone size: .
D gene: TRBD1
CDR3 protein: CASSYSMTNPGQGYTEAFF
CDR3 DNA: TGTGCCAGCAGTTACTCCATGACTAACCCGGGACAGGGATACACTGAAGCTTTCTTT

J gene: TRBJ2-7
V gene: TRBV11-2
clone size: .
D gene: .
CDR3 protein: CASRRPGPYEQYF
CDR3 DNA: TGTGCCAGCAGAAGACCGGGACCCTACGAGCAGTACTTC

J gene: TRBJ1-4
V gene: TRBV7-2
clone size: .
D gene: .
CDR3 protein: CASSLAGRRANEKLFF
CDR3 DNA: TGTGCCAGCAGCTTAGCAGGGAGGAGGGCTAATGAAAAACTGTTTTTT

J gene: TRBJ2-7
V gene: TRBV4-1
clone size: .
D gene: TRBD1
CDR3 protein: CASSPRQGFAYEQYF
CDR3 DNA: TGCGCCAGCAGCCCACGACAGGGATTCGCCTACGAGCAGTACTTC

J gene: TRBJ1-2
V gene: TRBV27
clone size: .
D gene: TRBD1
CDR3 protein: CASSSRTGGVNGYTF
CDR3 DNA: TGTGCCAGCAGTTCCCGGACAGGGGGGGTGAATGGCTACACCTTC

J gene: TRBJ1-2
V gene: TRBV7-2
clone size: .
D gene: TRBD1
CDR3 protein: CASSSDRGAWGYTF
CDR3 DNA: TGTGCCAGCAGCTCAGACAGGGGGGCTTGGGGCTACACCTTC

J gene: TRBJ2-7
V gene: TRBV19
clone size: .
D gene: .
CDR3 protein: CASSIEGYEQYF
CDR3 DNA: TGTGCCAGTAGTATAGAGGGCTACGAGCAGTACTTC

J gene: TRBJ2-7
V gene: TRBV5-6
clone size: .
D gene: TRBD2
CDR3 protein: CASSLWGRGGLYEQYF
CDR3 DNA: TGTGCCAGCAGCTTGTGGGGGCGGGGGGGCCTCTACGAGCAGTACTTC

J gene: TRBJ2-5
V gene: TRBV10-3
clone size: .
D gene: TRBD2
CDR3 protein: CAIGGTSGGKETQYF
CDR3 DNA: TGTGCCATCGGCGGGACTAGCGGGGGGAAAGAGACCCAGTACTTC

J gene: TRBJ2-3
V gene: TRBV6-4
clone size: .
D gene: .
CDR3 protein: CASRLAGGADTQYF
CDR3 DNA: TGTGCCAGCAGGCTGGCAGGCGGGGCAGATACGCAGTATTTT

J gene: TRBJ1-6
V gene: TRBV12-5
clone size: .
D gene: .
CDR3 protein: CASGLGRENSPLHF
CDR3 DNA: TGTGCTAGTGGTTTGGGCAGGGAGAATTCACCCCTCCACTTT

J gene: TRBJ1-2
V gene: TRBV2
clone size: .
D gene: TRBD1
CDR3 protein: CASSEGQGFGYTF
CDR3 DNA: TGTGCCAGCAGTGAAGGACAGGGGTTCGGCTACACCTTC

J gene: TRBJ2-1
V gene: TRBV7-9
clone size: .
D gene: .
CDR3 protein: CASRVSRTTGEQFF
CDR3 DNA: TGTGCCAGCAGGGTTTCACGAACAACGGGTGAGCAGTTCTTC

J gene: TRBJ1-2
V gene: TRBV6-1
clone size: .
D gene: .
CDR3 protein: CASREGLIYGYTF
CDR3 DNA: TGTGCCAGCAGAGAGGGGCTGATCTATGGCTACACCTTC

J gene: TRBJ2-2
V gene: TRBV5-1
clone size: .
D gene: .
CDR3 protein: CASSLGGTTATGELFF
CDR3 DNA: TGCGCCAGCAGCTTGGGGGGCACGACAGCCACCGGGGAGCTGTTTTTT

J gene: TRBJ2-1
V gene: TRBV18
clone size: .
D gene: .
CDR3 protein: CASLAGTGTYNEQFF
CDR3 DNA: TGTGCCAGTCTCGCCGGGACTGGAACGTACAATGAGCAGTTCTTC

J gene: TRBJ1-2
V gene: TRBV28
clone size: once
D gene: .
CDR3 protein: CASSPGPPYGYTF
CDR3 DNA: TGTGCCAGCAGTCCTGGGCCCCCCTATGGCTACACCTTC

J gene: TRBJ2-1
V gene: TRBV6-5
clone size: .
D gene: .
CDR3 protein: CASSGHEGREQFF
CDR3 DNA: TGTGCCAGCAGTGGGCACGAAGGACGTGAGCAGTTCTTC

J gene: TRBJ1-5
V gene: TRBV28
clone size: .
D gene: .
CDR3 protein: CASRELSGESQPQHF
CDR3 DNA: TGTGCCAGCAGGGAGTTGTCGGGGGAGAGTCAGCCCCAGCATTTT

J gene: TRBJ2-5
V gene: TRBV4-2
clone size: .
D gene: TRBD2
CDR3 protein: CASSQPLAGEETQYF
CDR3 DNA: TGTGCCAGCAGCCAACCACTAGCGGGGGAAGAGACCCAGTACTTC

J gene: TRBJ1-5
V gene: TRBV5-8
clone size: .
D gene: .
CDR3 protein: CASSLQAYSNQPQHF
CDR3 DNA: TGTGCCAGCAGCCTACAGGCTTATAGCAATCAGCCCCAGCATTTT

J gene: TRBJ2-6
V gene: TRBV19
clone size: .
D gene: TRBD1
CDR3 protein: CASSVQGGSSGANVLTF
CDR3 DNA: TGTGCCAGTAGTGTACAGGGGGGTAGCTCTGGGGCCAACGTCCTGACTTTC

J gene: TRBJ1-1
V gene: TRBV28
clone size: .
D gene: .
CDR3 protein: CASTERLTEAFF
CDR3 DNA: TGTGCCAGCACAGAGAGGCTAACTGAAGCTTTCTTT

J gene: TRBJ2-5
V gene: TRBV6-1
clone size: few
D gene: .
CDR3 protein: CASRPRVGETQYF
CDR3 DNA: TGTGCCAGCAGACCCAGGGTGGGGGAGACCCAGTACTTC

J gene: TRBJ2-7
V gene: TRBV6-6
clone size: .
D gene: .
CDR3 protein: CASSKDTYEQYF
CDR3 DNA: TGTGCCAGCAGTAAGGACACCTACGAGCAGTACTTC

J gene: TRBJ1-1
V gene: TRBV10-3
clone size: few
D gene: .
CDR3 protein: CAISSQGLNTEAFF
CDR3 DNA: TGTGCCATCAGTTCACAGGGTTTGAACACTGAAGCTTTCTTT

J gene: TRBJ1-5
V gene: TRBV7-2
clone size: once
D gene: .
CDR3 protein: CASRRRGFGNQPQHF
CDR3 DNA: TGTGCCAGCAGGCGCAGGGGTTTTGGCAATCAGCCCCAGCATTTT

J gene: TRBJ2-3
V gene: TRBV7-2
clone size: once
D gene: TRBD2
CDR3 protein: CASSLAAGGTDTQYF
CDR3 DNA: TGTGCCAGCAGCTTAGCGGCGGGGGGAACAGATACGCAGTATTTT

J gene: TRBJ1-2
V gene: TRBV4-3
clone size: .
D gene: TRBD1
CDR3 protein: CASSGPRDSLEGLYGYTF
CDR3 DNA: TGCGCCAGCAGCGGCCCGCGGGACAGTTTAGAGGGGCTATATGGCTACACCTTC

J gene: TRBJ1-2
V gene: TRBV30
clone size: .
D gene: .
CDR3 protein: CAWSVGIGNYGYTF
CDR3 DNA: TGTGCCTGGAGTGTAGGAATTGGAAACTATGGCTACACCTTC